These 20 T cell receptor beta chains were all obtained from the same sample, sequenced in a study of CD8+CD57+ T cells in acquired aplastic anemia. Genomic DNA was employed as the template in profiling TCR beta VDJ and CDR3. A single record per CDR3 protein comes from TCRdb applying MiXCR to the reads. The sample holds tens of thousands of distinct CDR3 sequences; 70% are singletons and the top ten take roughly 80%. In patients chosen for sequencing, flow cytometry had shown CD8+CD57+ cell expansion. Input material: sorted CD4+, CD8+, or CD8+CD57+ T cells (not recorded which) from PBMCs. Receptor source: a human donor with aplastic anemia.

This clonotype is a singleton in its sample. The chain employs TRBV14 and TRBJ2-5; D possibly uses TRBD1 or TRBD2 (6 bases each). Germline CDR1 SGHDN, CDR2 FVKESK. This CDR3 comprises 16 residues. V was shortened by 0 bases and J by 4 bases, with 15 bases between the two germline ends. CDR3 residues: CASSQDITGAGETQYF. The CDR3 coding sequence is TGTGCCAGCAGCCAAGATATAACGGGGGCGGGAGAGACCCAGTACTTC.

CDR3 amino acids: CASSLGLSGGGNEAFF. In DNA form, the CDR3 reads TGCGCCAGCAGCTTGGGCTTGTCAGGGGGAGGCAATGAAGCTTTCTTT. The chain couples TRBV5-1 to TRBJ1-1; 7 positions agree with TRBD1. Germline V gene sequence: CDR1 SGHRS, CDR2 YFSETQ. This CDR3 contains 16 residues. V lost 0 bases and J lost 7; bases outside the gene matches: 12.

The rearrangement links TRBV7-9 to TRBJ2-7; 8 bases align to TRBD2. The V gene's germline CDR1 is SEHNR and CDR2 FQNEAQ (reference sequence). The CDR3 loop spans 14 amino acids. The ends lost 5 bases at V and 1 base at J; junction bases unmatched: 4. The CDR3 sequence is CASSTSGTSYEQYF. As DNA, the CDR3 is TGTGCCAGCAGCACTAGCGGCACTTCCTACGAGCAGTACTTC.

The V and J genes are TRBV6-2 or TRBV6-3 and TRBJ1-2, with D possibly being TRBD1 (6 bases). The CDR3 runs to 14 residues. CDR1 and CDR2 (germline): MNHEY, SVGEGT. V was clipped by 9 bases and J by 6 bases, with 20 bases between them. The CDR3 DNA sequence: TGTGCCAGTCTAACAGGGCTCTTGGAGGATGGCTACACCTTC. Protein product: CASLTGLLEDGYTF.

The chain couples TRBV25-1 to TRBJ1-6; D gene uncertain. V dropped 1 base and J dropped 7 bases, with 11 bases sitting between them. Germline lookup yields CDR1 MGHDK and CDR2 SYGVNS. This CDR3 is 15 amino acids long. In nucleotides, the CDR3 is TGTGCCAGCAGTGAATGGGCGGGCGGGAATTCACCCCTCCACTTT. Its translation is CASSEWAGGNSPLHF.

This clonotype was observed many times. The CDR3 DNA sequence: TGTGCCAGCAGTGGGGACAGGGGGATTACCGAGCAGTACTTC. Protein sequence: CASSGDRGITEQYF. The chain couples TRBV6-1 to TRBJ2-7; the match to TRBD1 covers 11 bases. There are 14 residues in the CDR3. From germline, CDR1 is MNHNS and CDR2 SASEGT. Germline trimming cut 4 bases from V and 6 bases from J; bases unmatched to any gene: 5.

The V and J genes are TRBV10-3 and TRBJ1-2, with TRBD1 identical over 10 bases. The CDR3 loop spans 14 amino acids. Germline assignment: CDR1 ENHRY and CDR2 SYGVKD. Trimming removed 10 bases from V and 4 bases from J; junction bases left unmatched: 9. The CDR3 DNA reads TGTGCCACTGAGTGGGACAGGGGCGGCTATGGCTACACCTTC. It specifies CATEWDRGGYGYTF.

In this sample, this clonotype turned up once. This chain uses TRBV24-1 with TRBJ2-1; D might be TRBD1 or TRBD2, each matching 5 bases. The CDR3 is 15 residues long. V gave up 8 bases and J gave up 11 bases, with 24 bases separating them. Looked up from germline, CDR1 is KGHDR and CDR2 is SFDVKD. The CDR3 loop is CATNEGLAVTMKQFF. For the CDR3, the DNA is TGTGCCACCAATGAGGGGCTAGCAGTTACAATGAAGCAGTTCTTC.

Only one count was recorded for this clonotype. This chain connects TRBV15 to TRBJ2-1; 11 bases align to TRBD2. There are 15 residues in the CDR3. The junction had 5 bases not matched to a gene; V was cut back by 1 base and J by 9 bases. Germline V gives CDR1 LNHNV, CDR2 YYDKDF (reference sequence). The chain's CDR3 is CATSRGTSGSTEQFF. CDR3 nucleotides: TGTGCCACCAGCAGAGGAACTAGCGGGAGCACTGAGCAGTTCTTC.

The chain employs TRBV4-3 and TRBJ1-3; 7 bases are shared with TRBD1. The V segment lost 0 bases and the J segment 3 bases; nucleotides outside the gene matches: 8. Germline-derived CDR1 and CDR2 are LGHNA and YSLEER. This CDR3 has 17 amino acids. CDR3 bases: TGCGCCAGCAGCCAAGATTGGAACAGGGGAGATGGAAACACCATATATTTT. Amino acid sequence: CASSQDWNRGDGNTIYF.

The V and J genes are TRBV5-6 and TRBJ2-1; D unresolved. The germline gives CDR1 SGHDT, CDR2 YYEEEE. V was trimmed by 5 bases and J by 5 bases, leaving 11 bases between them. The CDR3 loop spans 13 amino acids. CDR3 in amino acids: CASSDSTNNEQFF. In nucleotides, the CDR3 is TGTGCCAGCAGTGACTCGACAAACAATGAGCAGTTCTTC.

This sequence joins TRBV7-6 and TRBJ2-1, with a weak D call TRBD2 (5 bases). The CDR3 is 14 amino acids. V was pared by 1 base and J by 9 bases, with 13 bases between. Germline CDR1 and CDR2: SGHVS and FNYEAQ. The CDR3 here is CASSLGEGSGEQFF. CDR3 bases: TGTGCCAGCAGCTTAGGGGAAGGGAGCGGTGAGCAGTTCTTC.

The chain carries TRBV10-3 and TRBJ1-1; 9 bases are a match to TRBD1. This CDR3 contains 14 residues. CDR1 is ENHRY and CDR2 is SYGVKD in the germline V gene. The trim removed 8 bases at V and 0 bases at J, leaving 4 bases unmatched. In DNA form, the CDR3 reads TGTGCCATCGGACAGGGGATGATGAACACTGAAGCTTTCTTT. Translated: CAIGQGMMNTEAFF.

CDR3 sequence: CASSLGDAHEQYF. The CDR3 DNA sequence: TGTGCCAGCAGCTTAGGGGACGCCCACGAGCAGTACTTC. The V gene is TRBV7-9, the J gene TRBJ2-7; D is possibly TRBD1 or TRBD2 (5 bases each). The V gene lost 1 base and the J gene lost 5 bases, with 9 bases spanning the gap. Germline assignment: CDR1 SEHNR and CDR2 FQNEAQ (reference sequence). This CDR3 is 13 amino acids long.

This rearrangement joins TRBV11-2 to TRBJ2-7; 13 bases line up with TRBD2. The germline gives CDR1 SGHAT, CDR2 FQNNGV. V lost 1 base to trimming and J lost 5 bases; unmatched junction nucleotides: 5. CDR3 length: 16 amino acids. CDR3 residues: CASSLVGLAGVDEQYF. The CDR3 nucleotides read TGTGCCAGCAGCTTAGTCGGACTAGCGGGGGTCGACGAGCAGTACTTC.

V gene TRBV19 combines with J gene TRBJ2-1; D is uncertain. Trimming stripped 5 bases from V and 8 bases from J, with 16 bases between. The CDR3 sequence is 14 residues long. Per germline, CDR1 LNHDA and CDR2 SQIVND (reference sequence). CDR3: CASSPSGRVHEQFF. CDR3 nucleotides: TGTGCCAGTAGTCCCAGTGGTCGGGTTCATGAGCAGTTCTTC.

The table lists this clonotype with a few counts. The chain is built from TRBV25-1 and TRBJ1-2, with a weak D call TRBD1 (5 bases). The CDR3 spans 15 residues. CDR1 and CDR2 (germline): MGHDK, SYGVNS. V shed 4 bases and J shed 4 bases, with 16 bases lying between them. The CDR3 loop reads CASSGPKDTSYGYTF. The CDR3 nucleotides are TGTGCCAGCAGTGGACCCAAGGACACCTCCTATGGCTACACCTTC.

This chain joins TRBV24-1 and TRBJ2-5, with D possibly being TRBD1 (6 bases). The CDR3 spans 16 residues. Germline V gene sequence: CDR1 KGHDR, CDR2 SFDVKD. V lost 3 bases and J 2 bases, leaving 15 bases between the germline ends. DNA for the CDR3: TGTGCCACCAGTGATCCCGACCCAGGGGAGCAAGAGACCCAGTACTTC. It is translated as CATSDPDPGEQETQYF.

This clonotype turned up a few times. V and J are TRBV10-3 and TRBJ1-1; D not resolved. The germline gives CDR1 ENHRY, CDR2 SYGVKD. Trimming cost V 4 bases and J 0 bases, with 12 bases left between them. The CDR3 runs to 15 residues. The CDR3 DNA follows: TGTGCCATCAGTGTGCTGGAAGGAGTGAACACTGAAGCTTTCTTT. Its translation is CAISVLEGVNTEAFF.

The J gene is TRBJ1-2, the V gene TRBV29-1; no reliable D call. CDR1 SQVTM and CDR2 ANQGSEA come from the germline V gene. Trimming took 8 bases from V and 4 from J, leaving 11 bases between them. The CDR3 consists of 11 residues. The CDR3 coding sequence is TGCAGCTTCTGGACGCTCTATGGCTACACCTTC. It specifies CSFWTLYGYTF.